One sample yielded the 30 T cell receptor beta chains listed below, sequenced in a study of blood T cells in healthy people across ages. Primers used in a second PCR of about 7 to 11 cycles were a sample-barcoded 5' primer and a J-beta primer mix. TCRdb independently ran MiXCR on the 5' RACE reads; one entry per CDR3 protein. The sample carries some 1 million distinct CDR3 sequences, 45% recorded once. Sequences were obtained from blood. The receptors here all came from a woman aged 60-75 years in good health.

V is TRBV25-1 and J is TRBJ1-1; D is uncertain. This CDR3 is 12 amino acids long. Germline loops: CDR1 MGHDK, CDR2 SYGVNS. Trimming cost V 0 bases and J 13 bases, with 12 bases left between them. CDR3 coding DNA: TGTGCCAGCAGTGAATATAAGGGTATAGGTTTCTTT. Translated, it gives CASSEYKGIGFF.

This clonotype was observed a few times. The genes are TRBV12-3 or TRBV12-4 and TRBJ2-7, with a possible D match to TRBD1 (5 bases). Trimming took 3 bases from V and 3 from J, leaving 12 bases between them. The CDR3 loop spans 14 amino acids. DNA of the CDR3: TGTGCCAGCAGTTTGGGGCGGAGCCACTACGAGCAGTACTTC. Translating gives CASSLGRSHYEQYF.

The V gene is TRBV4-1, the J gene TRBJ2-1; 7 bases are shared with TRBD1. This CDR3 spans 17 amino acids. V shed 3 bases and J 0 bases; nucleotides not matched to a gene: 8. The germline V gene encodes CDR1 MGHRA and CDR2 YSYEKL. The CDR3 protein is CASSHPRDRPSYNEQFF. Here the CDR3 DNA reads TGCGCCAGCAGCCACCCCCGGGACAGACCCTCCTACAATGAGCAGTTCTTC.

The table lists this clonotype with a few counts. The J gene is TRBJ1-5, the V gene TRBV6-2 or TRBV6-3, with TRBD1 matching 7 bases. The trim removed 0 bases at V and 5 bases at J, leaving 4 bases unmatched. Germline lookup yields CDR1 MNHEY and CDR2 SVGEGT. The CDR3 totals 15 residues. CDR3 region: CASSYSPGGDQPQHF. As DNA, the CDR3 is TGTGCCAGCAGTTACTCTCCAGGGGGGGATCAGCCCCAGCATTTT.

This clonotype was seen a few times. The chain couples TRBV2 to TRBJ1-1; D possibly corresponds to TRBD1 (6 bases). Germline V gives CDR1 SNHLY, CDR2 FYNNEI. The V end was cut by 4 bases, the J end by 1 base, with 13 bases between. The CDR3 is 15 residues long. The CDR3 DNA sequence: TGTGCCAGCAGTGTATACAGGGTAGGGAACACTGAAGCTTTCTTT. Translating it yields CASSVYRVGNTEAFF.

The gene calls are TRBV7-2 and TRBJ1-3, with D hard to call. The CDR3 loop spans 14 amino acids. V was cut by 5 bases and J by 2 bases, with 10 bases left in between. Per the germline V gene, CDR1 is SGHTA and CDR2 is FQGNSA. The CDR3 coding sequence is TGTGCCAGCAGCGCCGGGCCCCCTGGAAACACCATATATTTT. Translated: CASSAGPPGNTIYF.

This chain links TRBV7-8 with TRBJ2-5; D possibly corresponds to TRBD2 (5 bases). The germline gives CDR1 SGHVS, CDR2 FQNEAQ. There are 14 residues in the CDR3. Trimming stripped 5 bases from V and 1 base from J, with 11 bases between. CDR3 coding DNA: TGTGCCAGCAGCGCTCGGAGGCGCCAAGAGACCCAGTACTTC. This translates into CASSARRRQETQYF. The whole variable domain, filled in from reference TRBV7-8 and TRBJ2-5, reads GAGVSQSPRYKVAKRGQDVALRCDPISGHVSLFWYQQALGQGPEFLTYFQNEAQLDKSGLPSDRFFAERPEGSVSTLKIQRTQQEDSAVYLCASSARRRQETQYFGPGTRLLVL.

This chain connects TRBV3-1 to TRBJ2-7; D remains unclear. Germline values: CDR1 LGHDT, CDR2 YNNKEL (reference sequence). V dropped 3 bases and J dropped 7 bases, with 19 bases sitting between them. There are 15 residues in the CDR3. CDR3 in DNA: TGTGCCAGCAGCCAGCAGGCCCCATCCTACAATGAGCAGTACTTC. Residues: CASSQQAPSYNEQYF.

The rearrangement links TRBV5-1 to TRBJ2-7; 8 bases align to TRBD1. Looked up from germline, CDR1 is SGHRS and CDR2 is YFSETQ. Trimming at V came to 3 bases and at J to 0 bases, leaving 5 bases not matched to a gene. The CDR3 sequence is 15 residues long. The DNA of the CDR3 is TGCGCCAGCAGCTGGACCGGGACAGGCTCCTACGAGCAGTACTTC. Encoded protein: CASSWTGTGSYEQYF.

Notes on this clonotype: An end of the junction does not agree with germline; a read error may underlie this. The CDR3 reads CAISHYPPGSFYNEQYF. Written as DNA, the CDR3 is TGTGCCATCAGTCACTACCCTCCGGGAAGTTTCTACAATGAGCAGTACTTC. The chain couples TRBV27 to TRBJ2-5; TRBD2 is a possible D gene (5 bases). CDR3 length equals 17 residues. Germline-derived CDR1 and CDR2 are MNHEY and SMNVEV (reference sequence).

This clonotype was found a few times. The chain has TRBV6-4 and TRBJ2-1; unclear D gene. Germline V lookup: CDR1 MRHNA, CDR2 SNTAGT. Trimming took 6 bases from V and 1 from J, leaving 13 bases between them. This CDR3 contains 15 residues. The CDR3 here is CASSPQFFSYNEQFF. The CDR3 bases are TGTGCCAGCAGCCCCCAGTTCTTTTCCTACAATGAGCAGTTCTTC.

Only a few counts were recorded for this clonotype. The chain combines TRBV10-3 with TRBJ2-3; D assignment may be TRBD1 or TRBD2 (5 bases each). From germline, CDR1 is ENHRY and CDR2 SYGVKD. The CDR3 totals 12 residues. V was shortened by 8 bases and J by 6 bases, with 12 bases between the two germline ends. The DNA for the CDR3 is TGTGCCATCCGGGGCCCCACCGATACGCAGTATTTT. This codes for CAIRGPTDTQYF.

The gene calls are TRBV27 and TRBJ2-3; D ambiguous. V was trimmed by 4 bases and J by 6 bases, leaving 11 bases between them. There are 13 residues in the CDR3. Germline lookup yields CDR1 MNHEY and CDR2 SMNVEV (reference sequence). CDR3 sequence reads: CASSSGRLDTQYF. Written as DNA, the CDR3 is TGTGCCAGCAGTTCCGGACGCTTGGATACGCAGTATTTT.

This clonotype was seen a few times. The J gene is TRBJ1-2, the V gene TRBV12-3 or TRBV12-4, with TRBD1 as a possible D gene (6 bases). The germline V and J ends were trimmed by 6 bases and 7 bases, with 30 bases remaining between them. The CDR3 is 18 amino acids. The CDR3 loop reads CASSLRGETDSSLRGYTF. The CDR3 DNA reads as TGTGCCAGCAGCCTAAGGGGGGAGACTGACTCGTCCCTTCGTGGCTACACCTTC.

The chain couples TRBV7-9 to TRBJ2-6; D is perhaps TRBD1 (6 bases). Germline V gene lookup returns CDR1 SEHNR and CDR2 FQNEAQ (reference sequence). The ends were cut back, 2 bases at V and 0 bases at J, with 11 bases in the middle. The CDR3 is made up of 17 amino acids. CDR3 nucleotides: TGTGCCAGCAGCTTACCCGGACAGCTCTCTGGGGCCAACGTCCTGACTTTC. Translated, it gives CASSLPGQLSGANVLTF.

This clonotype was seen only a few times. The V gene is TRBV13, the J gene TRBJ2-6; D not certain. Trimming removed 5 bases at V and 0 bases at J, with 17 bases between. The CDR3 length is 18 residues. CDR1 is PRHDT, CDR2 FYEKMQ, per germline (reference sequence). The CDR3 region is CASSPSVGSSSGANVLTF. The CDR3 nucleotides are TGTGCCAGCAGCCCCTCGGTGGGTTCAAGCTCTGGGGCCAACGTCCTGACTTTC.

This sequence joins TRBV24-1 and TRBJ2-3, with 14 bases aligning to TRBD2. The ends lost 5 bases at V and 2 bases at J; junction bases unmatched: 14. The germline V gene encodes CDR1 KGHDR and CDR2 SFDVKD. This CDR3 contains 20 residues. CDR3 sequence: CATSAPTSGRARPHTDTQYF. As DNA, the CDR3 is TGTGCCACCAGTGCCCCGACTAGCGGGAGGGCCAGGCCCCACACAGATACGCAGTATTTT.

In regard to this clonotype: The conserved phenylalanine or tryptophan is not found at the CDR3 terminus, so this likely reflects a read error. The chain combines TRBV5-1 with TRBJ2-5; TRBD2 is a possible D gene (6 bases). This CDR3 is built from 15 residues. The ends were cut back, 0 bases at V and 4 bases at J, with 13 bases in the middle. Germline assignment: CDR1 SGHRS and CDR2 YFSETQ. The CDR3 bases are TGCGCCAGCAGCTTGGCTCCACTGGGGGGAGAGACCCAGTACTTG. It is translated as CASSLAPLGGETQYL.

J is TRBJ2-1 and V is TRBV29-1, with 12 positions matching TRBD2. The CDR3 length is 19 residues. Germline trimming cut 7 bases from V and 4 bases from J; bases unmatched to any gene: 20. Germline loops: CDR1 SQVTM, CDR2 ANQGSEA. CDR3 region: CSAGVDGTSGLPGYNEQFF. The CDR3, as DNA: TGCAGCGCGGGTGTTGACGGGACTAGCGGGCTGCCCGGTTACAATGAGCAGTTCTTC.

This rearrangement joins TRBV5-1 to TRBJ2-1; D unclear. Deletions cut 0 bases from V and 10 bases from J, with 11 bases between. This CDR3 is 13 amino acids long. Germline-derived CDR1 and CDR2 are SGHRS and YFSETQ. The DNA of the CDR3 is TGCGCCAGCAGCTTGGAAATTCTGGCGGAGCAGTTCTTC. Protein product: CASSLEILAEQFF. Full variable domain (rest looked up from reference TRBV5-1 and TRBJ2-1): KAGVTQTPRYLIKTRGQQVTLSCSPISGHRSVSWYQQTPGQGLQFLFEYFSETQRNKGNFPGRFSGRQFSNSRSEMNVSTLELGDSALYLCASSLEILAEQFFGPGTRLTVL.

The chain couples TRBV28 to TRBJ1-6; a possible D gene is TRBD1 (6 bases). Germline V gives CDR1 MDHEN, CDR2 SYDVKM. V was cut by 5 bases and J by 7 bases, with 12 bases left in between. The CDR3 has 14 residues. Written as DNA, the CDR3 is TGTGCCAGCAGTCCACAGGGTCCGAATTCACCCCTCCACTTT. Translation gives CASSPQGPNSPLHF.

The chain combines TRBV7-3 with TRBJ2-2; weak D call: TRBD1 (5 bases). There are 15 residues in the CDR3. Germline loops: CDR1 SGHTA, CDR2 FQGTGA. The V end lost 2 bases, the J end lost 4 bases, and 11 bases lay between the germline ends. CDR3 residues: CASSLLGLPTGELFF. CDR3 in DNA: TGTGCCAGCAGCTTATTGGGGCTACCCACCGGGGAGCTGTTTTTT. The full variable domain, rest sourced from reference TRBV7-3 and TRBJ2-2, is GAGVSQTPSNKVTEKGKYVELRCDPISGHTALYWYRQSLGQGPEFLIYFQGTGAADDSGLPNDRFFAVRPEGSVSTLKIQRTERGDSAVYLCASSLLGLPTGELFFGEGSRLTVL.

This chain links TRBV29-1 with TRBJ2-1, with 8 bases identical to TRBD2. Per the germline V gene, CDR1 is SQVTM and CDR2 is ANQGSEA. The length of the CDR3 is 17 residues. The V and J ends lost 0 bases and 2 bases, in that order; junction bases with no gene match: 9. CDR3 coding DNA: TGCAGCGTTGAAGAAAGACCGGGACTAGAAACCTACAATGAGCAGTTCTTC. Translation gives CSVEERPGLETYNEQFF.

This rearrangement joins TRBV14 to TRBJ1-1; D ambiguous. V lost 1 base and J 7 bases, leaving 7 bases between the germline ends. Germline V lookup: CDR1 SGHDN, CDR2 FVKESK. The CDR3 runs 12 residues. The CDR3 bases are TGTGCCAGCAGCCAAGGGGCCGGTGAAGCTTTCTTT. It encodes CASSQGAGEAFF.

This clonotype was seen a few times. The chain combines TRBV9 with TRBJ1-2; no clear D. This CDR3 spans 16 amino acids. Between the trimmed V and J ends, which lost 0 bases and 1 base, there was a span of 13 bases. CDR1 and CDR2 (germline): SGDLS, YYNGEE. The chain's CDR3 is CASSVGGSFRNYGYTF. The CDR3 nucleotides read TGTGCCAGCAGCGTAGGAGGCAGCTTTCGTAACTATGGCTACACCTTC.

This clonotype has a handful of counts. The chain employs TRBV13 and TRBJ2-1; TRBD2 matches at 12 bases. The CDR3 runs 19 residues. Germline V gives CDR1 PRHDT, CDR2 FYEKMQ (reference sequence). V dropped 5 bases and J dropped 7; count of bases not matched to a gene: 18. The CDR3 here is CASSEGTSGWGTLSNEQFF. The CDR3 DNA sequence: TGTGCCAGCAGCGAGGGGACTAGCGGGTGGGGAACCTTGTCTAATGAGCAGTTCTTC.

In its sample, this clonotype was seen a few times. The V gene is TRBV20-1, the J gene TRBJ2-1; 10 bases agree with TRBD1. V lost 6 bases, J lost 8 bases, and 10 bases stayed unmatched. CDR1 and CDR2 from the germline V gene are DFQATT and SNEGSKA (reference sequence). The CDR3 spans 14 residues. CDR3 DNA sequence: TGCAGTGCCCTGACAGGGGGCGTCTTCGATGAGCAGTTCTTC. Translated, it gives CSALTGGVFDEQFF.

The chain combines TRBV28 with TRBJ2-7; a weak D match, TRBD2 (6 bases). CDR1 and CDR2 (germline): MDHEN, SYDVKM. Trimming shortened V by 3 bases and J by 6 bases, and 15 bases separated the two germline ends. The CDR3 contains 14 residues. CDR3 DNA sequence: TGTGCCAGCAGTTTTAGGGACCTGGGGGGCGAGCAGTACTTC. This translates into CASSFRDLGGEQYF.

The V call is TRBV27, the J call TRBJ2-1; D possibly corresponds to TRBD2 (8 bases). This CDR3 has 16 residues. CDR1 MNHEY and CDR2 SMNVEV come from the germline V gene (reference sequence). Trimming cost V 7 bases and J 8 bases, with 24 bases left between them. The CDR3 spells CASISGGLVGSDEQFF. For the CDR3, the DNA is TGTGCCAGCATATCAGGGGGACTAGTGGGAAGCGATGAGCAGTTCTTC.

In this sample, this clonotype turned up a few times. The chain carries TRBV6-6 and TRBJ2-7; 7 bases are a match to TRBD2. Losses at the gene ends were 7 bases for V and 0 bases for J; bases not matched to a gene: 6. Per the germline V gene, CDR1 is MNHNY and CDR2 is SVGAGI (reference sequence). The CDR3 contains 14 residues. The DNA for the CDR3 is TGTGCCAGCATCGAGCGGGACCACTCCTACGAGCAGTACTTC. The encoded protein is CASIERDHSYEQYF.